A selection of T cell receptor beta chains follows, all from one sample in a study of T cell responses to AZD1222 COVID-19 vaccine. Assay used: immunoSEQ multiplex PCR; TCRdb lists only in-frame clones, some missing. The sample has about 210,000 clones, roughly 94% seen once; the top ten hold approximately 1.7%. The sample consisted of peripheral blood, taken 28 days after the second dose of the MenACWY control vaccine. These receptors all come from an adult who received the MenACWY meningococcal vaccine as a control. CDR3s include the opening cysteine and the closing phenylalanine or tryptophan.

CASRKAPIGTGELFF TRBV27 15 TRBJ2-2
CASRPTSGGYNEQFF TRBV4-3 15 TRBJ2-1
CASSFSGGSGELFF TRBV7-9 14 TRBJ2-2
CSAGVTEKLFF TRBV29-1 11 TRBJ1-4
CASSGRQENSPLHF TRBV2 14 TRBJ1-6
CASSFLADEQYF TRBV5-4 12 TRBJ2-7
CASSTQRRETLNGYTF TRBV19 16 TRBJ1-2
CASSQGRSNQPQHF TRBV3-1/TRBV3-2 14 TRBJ1-5
CASSRASENTGELFF TRBV2 15 TRBJ2-2
CASSPSPTEMNTEAFF TRBV28 16 TRBJ1-1
CATSRVYKYEQYF TRBV15 13 TRBJ2-7
CASSFISSGSSYEQYF TRBV27 16 TRBJ2-7
CASSLVLGYEQYF TRBV5-5 13 TRBJ2-7
CAWSVSLTTGELFF TRBV30 14 TRBJ2-2
CASGPQNLLLAGPRTDTQYF TRBV5-8 20 TRBJ2-3
CASSYSPSGDITDTQYF TRBV6-2/TRBV6-3 17 TRBJ2-3
CASSLRLANEQFF TRBV7-8 13 TRBJ2-1
CASSMRGTEAFF TRBV11-2 12 TRBJ1-1
CASSVVPSGSLTYNEQFF TRBV9 18 TRBJ2-1
CASSQQILNTEAFF TRBV3-1/TRBV3-2 14 TRBJ1-1
CASSPRELAGAPTDTQYF TRBV7-8 18 TRBJ2-3
CASSKGLAGDNEQFF TRBV5-1 15 TRBJ2-1
CASSYLGNQPQHF TRBV19 13 TRBJ1-5
CASGQYPNYGYTF TRBV28 13 TRBJ1-2
CASSLGDSSGNTIYF TRBV5-1 15 TRBJ1-3
CASSSLAGGTDNEQFF TRBV27 16 TRBJ2-1
CASSQDPLSASGNYEQYF TRBV3-1/TRBV3-2 18 TRBJ2-7